The clone carrying this TCR beta chain was found many times. Its antigen is still unknown. This sample was included in a study of T cell repertoires in cytomegalovirus infection. Study-wide results and limits: Based on cumulative public TCR beta family frequency, carriers of CMV plus the relevant HLA were identified.

Germline CDR1 reads MNHEY; CDR2 reads SMNVEV (reference sequence). V lost 6 bases and J lost 4; bases outside the gene matches: 5. There are 13 residues in the CDR3. One entry per CDR3 protein results from TCRdb running MiXCR on the reads. The data hold about 920,000 distinct CDR3 sequences, with about 33% observed a single time. The sequenced sample was cultured CD8+ T cells from PBMCs, obtained from culture after CMV antigen stimulation. This TCR was sampled from a human donor in good health (CMV status not recorded). Some clones in this sample may be carry-over from other donors' samples. The gene calls are TRBV27 and TRBJ1-2; 7 bases are shared with TRBD1. DNA for the CDR3: TGTGCCAGCAGCTTACAGGGGCCCTATGGCTACACCTTC. This translates into CASSLQGPYGYTF.